These 4 T cell receptor beta chains share one sample of origin, sequenced in a study of blood T cell repertoires in COVID-19. Libraries were prepared by immunoSEQ multiplex PCR; TCRdb keeps only in-frame clonotypes and omits some of them. The data hold under 40,000 clones, with around 86% observed a single time. The sample comprised peripheral blood. These TCRs come from an elderly woman with active or convalescent COVID-19.

This rearrangement joins TRBV5-1 to TRBJ2-7, with 7 positions matching TRBD1. The CDR3 spans 13 residues. Germline V lookup: CDR1 SGHRS, CDR2 YFSETQ. The J segment lost 3 bases and the V segment lost 0 bases, leaving 0 bases of the junction unmatched. CDR3 DNA: TGCGCCAGCAGCTTGGGGACAGGCTACGAGCAGTACTTC. Translating gives CASSLGTGYEQYF.

This clone was seen just once. This chain connects TRBV9 to TRBJ2-1; 8 bases are a match to TRBD2. The CDR3 has 15 amino acids. Germline lookup yields CDR1 SGDLS and CDR2 YYNGEE. V was clipped by 0 bases and J by 1 base; unmatched bases: 0. Here the CDR3 DNA reads TGTGCCAGCAGCGTAGGCGGGAGGTCCTACAATGAGCAGTTCTTC. It translates to CASSVGGRSYNEQFF.

The genes are TRBV14 and TRBJ1-2; D is unclear. The CDR3 contains 13 residues. The V end was cut by 1 base, the J end by 5 bases, with 8 bases between. CDR1 SGHDN and CDR2 FVKESK come from the germline V gene. CDR3 loop: CASSQGAGYGYTF. Here the CDR3 DNA reads TGTGCCAGCAGCCAAGGCGCAGGATATGGCTACACCTTC.

This chain joins TRBV3-1 (or the pseudogene TRBV3-2) and TRBJ2-3, with D maybe TRBD2 (6 bases). This CDR3 contains 14 residues. Germline lookup yields CDR1 LGHDT and CDR2 YNNKEL (reference sequence). V gave up 4 bases and J gave up 10 bases, with 18 bases separating them. The CDR3 DNA reads as TGTGCCAGCAGCCCCGCGGGACTCCTTCATGCGCAGTATTTT. Translating gives CASSPAGLLHAQYF.